This T cell receptor (beta chain) was obtained from a study of tissue T cells after allogeneic stem cell transplantation. Looking at the study overall: Samples with visible lymphocytes on H&E were prioritized for sequencing.

This clone is deemed medium-sized. Here immunoSEQ multiplex PCR was the method, and the copy in TCRdb shows in-frame clones only, minus some. Of about 3,700 clones listed, about 61% are singletons. The CDR3 contains 16 residues. V gave up 0 bases and J gave up 4 bases, with 14 bases separating them. Per germline, CDR1 MNHEY and CDR2 SMNVEV (reference sequence). Here the sequenced sample was tissue from the ileum, taken at autopsy. The J gene is TRBJ2-3, the V gene TRBV27, with D possibly matching TRBD1 (6 bases). The receptor was derived from a male donor at least 60 years old with lung cancer. CDR3 amino acids: CASSLSNVQGPDTQYF. CDR3 DNA: TGTGCCAGCAGTTTATCAAATGTACAGGGTCCAGATACGCAGTATTTT.